This T cell receptor (beta chain) was sequenced for a study of blood T cell repertoires in COVID-19. Study background: Spain, Italy and the United States supplied samples that represented acute and convalescent COVID-19. Nucleic acid was either cDNA or gDNA, and it came from T cells, B-cell-depleted T cells, or PBMCs.

Methods used by the authors: Counts of nucleated cells, estimated from reference gene primer amplification, were obtained. Sequencing used immunoSEQ multiplex PCR; TCRdb keeps in-frame clones, though not all of them. Clonal size and the V and J genes are those of that table, whereas D and trimming came from the DNA. The sample lists 200,000 to 250,000 clones, approximately 80% seen once, with just under 6.5% in the top ten. The V and J ends lost 1 base and 4 bases, in that order; junction bases with no gene match: 9. Germline CDR1 SGHTA, CDR2 FQGNSA. The CDR3 runs 17 residues. This clonotype was obtained from a woman aged 55-69 years with active or convalescent COVID-19. Sequencing was done on a sample of peripheral blood. The rearrangement uses TRBV7-2 and TRBJ2-5; 10 nucleotides align to TRBD2. This CDR3 is CASSLGLAGLRGETQYF. In DNA, the CDR3 is TGTGCCAGCAGCTTAGGACTAGCGGGCCTAAGGGGAGAGACCCAGTACTTC.